Listed below are T cell receptor beta chains from one sample, sequenced in a study of blood T cell repertoires in COVID-19. This table comes from immunoSEQ multiplex PCR, and its TCRdb copy is limited to in-frame clones, with some not included. The sample yields tens of thousands of clones, 78% seen once. Material: peripheral blood. The receptors were gathered from a human donor in a cohort sampled during active COVID-19. CDR3s include the opening cysteine and the closing phenylalanine or tryptophan. Only some rows state a clone size, as once, few, many or a class for expanded clones.

CDR3,size,V,J
CASSFRGADGYTF,few,TRBV5-4,TRBJ1-2
CASSLEGVRGYEQYF,NA,TRBV7-9,TRBJ2-7
CASSLTGTGNTEAFF,NA,TRBV18,TRBJ1-1
CASSYSWGGSSNEQFF,NA,TRBV6-5,TRBJ2-1
CASSTVTGVNEKLFF,few,TRBV19,TRBJ1-4
CASSPEGNTIYF,NA,TRBV3-1/TRBV3-2,TRBJ1-3
CASSQETDTGELFF,NA,TRBV4-1,TRBJ2-2
CASTPGDRVTDTQYF,few,TRBV19,TRBJ2-3
CASRETGNYGYTF,NA,TRBV2,TRBJ1-2
CASSPNNNRDRPYTEAFF,NA,TRBV10-2,TRBJ1-1
CASSLGLSGVNTEAFF,few,TRBV5-1,TRBJ1-1
CASSGGPRGGTEAFF,NA,TRBV27,TRBJ1-1
CASSLVGMGGPTTYEQYF,NA,TRBV7-2,TRBJ2-7
CAVLQGGEQFF,NA,TRBV7-6,TRBJ2-1
CASSYNLGTGNSGYTF,NA,TRBV6-2/TRBV6-3,TRBJ1-2
CASSPRGRETQYF,NA,TRBV6-5,TRBJ2-5
CASSSAEVYGYTF,NA,TRBV18,TRBJ1-2
CSASYGGSADTQYF,NA,TRBV20-1,TRBJ2-3
CASSGRDREPRSNQPQHF,few,TRBV6-1,TRBJ1-5
CASSQTVSNTEAFF,NA,TRBV7-3,TRBJ1-1
CASSSRSPVQYF,NA,TRBV19,TRBJ2-5
CASSDRVAGEQFF,NA,TRBV6-4,TRBJ2-1
CASSLGSGNGEQYF,NA,TRBV7-6,TRBJ2-7
CASSDPGTSGGAWEQFF,NA,TRBV9,TRBJ2-1
CASTRTGAPYEQYF,NA,TRBV5-6,TRBJ2-7
CASSLKGRGVVDGYTF,NA,TRBV5-4,TRBJ1-2